The source of this T cell receptor (beta chain) is a study of blood T cell repertoires in COVID-19. In the study overall: Nucleic acid was either cDNA or gDNA, and it came from T cells, B-cell-depleted T cells, or PBMCs.

This clone has a single count. Original handling: Amplification of reference gene primers was used by the study to estimate nucleated cell counts. Produced via immunoSEQ multiplex PCR; TCRdb's table is partial and in-frame only. The V and J calls and the clone size are those of that table, but D and trimming were determined from the DNA. The table includes about 14,000 clones, 84% detected once. This sequence originates from a man aged 50-59 years with active COVID-19. Material: peripheral blood.

CDR3 DNA sequence: TGTGCCAGCAGCCCAGGGAATGAGCAGTTCTTC. Its protein product is CASSPGNEQFF. This rearrangement joins TRBV5-4 to TRBJ2-1; TRBD1 might be the D (5 bases). The V and J ends lost 4 bases and 7 bases respectively, with 6 bases between them. This CDR3 has 11 amino acids. CDR1 and CDR2 from the germline V gene are SGHNT and YYREEE (reference sequence).